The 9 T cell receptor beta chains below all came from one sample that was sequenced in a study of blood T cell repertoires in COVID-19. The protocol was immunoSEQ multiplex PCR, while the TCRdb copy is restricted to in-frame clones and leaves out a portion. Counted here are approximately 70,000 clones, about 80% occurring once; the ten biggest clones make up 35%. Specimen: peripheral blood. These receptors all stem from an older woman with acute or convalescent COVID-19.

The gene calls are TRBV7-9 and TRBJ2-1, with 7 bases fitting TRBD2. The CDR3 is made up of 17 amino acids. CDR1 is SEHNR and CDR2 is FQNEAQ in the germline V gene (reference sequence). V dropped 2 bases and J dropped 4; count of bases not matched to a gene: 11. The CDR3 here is CASSLRGKRGPYNEQFF. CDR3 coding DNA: TGTGCCAGCAGCTTAAGGGGCAAGCGGGGCCCTTACAATGAGCAGTTCTTC.

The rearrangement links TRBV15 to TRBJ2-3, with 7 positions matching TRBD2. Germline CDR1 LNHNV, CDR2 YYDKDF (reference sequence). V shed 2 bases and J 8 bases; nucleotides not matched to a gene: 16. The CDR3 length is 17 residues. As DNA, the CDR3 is TGTGCCACCAGCAGAAAAAGACTAGCAGTAGCCGAAGGTACGCAGTATTTT. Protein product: CATSRKRLAVAEGTQYF. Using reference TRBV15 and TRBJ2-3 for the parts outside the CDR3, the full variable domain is DAMVIQNPRYQVTQFGKPVTLSCSQTLNHNVMYWYQQKSSQAPKLLFHYYDKDFNNEADTPDNFQSRRPNTSFCFLDIRSPGLGDTAMYLCATSRKRLAVAEGTQYFGPGTRLTVL.

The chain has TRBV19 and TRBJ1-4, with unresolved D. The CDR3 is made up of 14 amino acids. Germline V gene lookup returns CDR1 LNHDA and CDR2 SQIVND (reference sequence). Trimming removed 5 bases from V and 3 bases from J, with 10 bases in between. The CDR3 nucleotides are TGTGCCAGTAGTGTCGCAGGTCCTAATGAAAAACTGTTTTTT. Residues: CASSVAGPNEKLFF.

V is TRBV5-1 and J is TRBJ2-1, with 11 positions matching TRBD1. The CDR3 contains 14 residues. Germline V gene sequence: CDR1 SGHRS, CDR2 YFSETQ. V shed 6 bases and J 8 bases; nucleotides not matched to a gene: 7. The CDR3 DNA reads TGCGCCAGCACTCGGACAGGGGGCACCCATGAGCAGTTCTTC. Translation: CASTRTGGTHEQFF.

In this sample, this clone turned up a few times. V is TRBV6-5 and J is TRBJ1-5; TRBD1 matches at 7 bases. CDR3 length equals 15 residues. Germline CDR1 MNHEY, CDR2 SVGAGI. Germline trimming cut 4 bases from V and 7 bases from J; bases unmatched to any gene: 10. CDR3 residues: CASSSDRPGGQPQHF. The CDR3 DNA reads TGTGCCAGCAGTTCGGACAGGCCCGGAGGCCAGCCCCAGCATTTT.

CDR3 nucleotides: TGTGCCAGCAGTTTATTCGTCACCGGGGAGCTGTTTTTT. This translates into CASSLFVTGELFF. V gene TRBV27 combines with J gene TRBJ2-2; D is unresolved. V was pared by 1 base and J by 4 bases, with 4 bases between. Germline loops: CDR1 MNHEY, CDR2 SMNVEV (reference sequence). CDR3 size: 13 residues.

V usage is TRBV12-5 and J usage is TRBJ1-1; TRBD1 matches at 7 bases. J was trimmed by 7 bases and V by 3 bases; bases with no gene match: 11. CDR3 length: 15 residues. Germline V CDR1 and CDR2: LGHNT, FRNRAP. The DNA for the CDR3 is TGTGCTAGTGGTTTTTCCACAGGGGCGGCGAATGAAGCTTTCTTT. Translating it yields CASGFSTGAANEAFF.

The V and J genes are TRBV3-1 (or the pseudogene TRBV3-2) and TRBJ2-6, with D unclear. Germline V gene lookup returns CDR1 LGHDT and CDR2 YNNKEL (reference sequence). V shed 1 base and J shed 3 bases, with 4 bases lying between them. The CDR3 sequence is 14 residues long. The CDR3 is CASSQANGANVLTF. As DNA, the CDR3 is TGTGCCAGCAGCCAAGCAAATGGGGCCAACGTCCTGACTTTC.

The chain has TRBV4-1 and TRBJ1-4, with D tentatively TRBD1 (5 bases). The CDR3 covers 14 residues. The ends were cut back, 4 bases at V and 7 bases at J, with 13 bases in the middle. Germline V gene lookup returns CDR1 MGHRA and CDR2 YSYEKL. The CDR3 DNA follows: TGCGCCAGCAGCCTGAGGCTAGGGGTTGAAAAACTGTTTTTT. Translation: CASSLRLGVEKLFF.